This is a list of T cell receptor beta chains from one sample in a study of early T cells in non-severe SARS-CoV-2 infection. In TCRdb, the 5' RACE reads were re-called with MiXCR into one record per CDR3 protein. The top ten clones hold roughly 8.3% of a sample with tens of thousands of distinct CDR3 sequences, about 12% of them seen once. The sample was whole blood. The receptor source for this set is an adult who was a healthcare worker with PCR-confirmed SARS-CoV-2 infection or an uninfected control (not recorded which). Each CDR3 is given with its conserved first and last residue. Expanded clones are given a class, and other clones once, few, many or no size at all.

abundance: .
v_gene: TRBV28
j_gene: TRBJ2-7
CDR3aa: CASSRRTVSHYEQYF

abundance: .
v_gene: TRBV6-2/TRBV6-3
j_gene: TRBJ1-5
CDR3aa: CASSYSGSGNQPQHF

abundance: .
v_gene: TRBV20-1
j_gene: TRBJ1-2
CDR3aa: CSAPGSGAYGYTF

abundance: .
v_gene: TRBV12-5
j_gene: TRBJ1-1
CDR3aa: CASGSLGSAGQVPRNTEAFF

abundance: .
v_gene: TRBV4-2
j_gene: TRBJ2-1
CDR3aa: CASSHGRGTTTSNEQFF

abundance: .
v_gene: TRBV28
j_gene: TRBJ2-7
CDR3aa: CASSLFLRDSYEQYF

abundance: .
v_gene: TRBV2
j_gene: TRBJ2-7
CDR3aa: CASTTSYEQYF

abundance: few
v_gene: TRBV6-2/TRBV6-3
j_gene: TRBJ2-7
CDR3aa: CASSYGTGTYEQYF

abundance: .
v_gene: TRBV5-5
j_gene: TRBJ1-3
CDR3aa: CASSLALQNSGNTIYF

abundance: .
v_gene: TRBV4-3
j_gene: TRBJ2-1
CDR3aa: CASSQDHLGRGQFF

abundance: few
v_gene: TRBV3-1
j_gene: TRBJ2-7
CDR3aa: CASSSRISGISSYEQYF

abundance: few
v_gene: TRBV2
j_gene: TRBJ2-7
CDR3aa: CASSGTSGWLEQYF

abundance: many
v_gene: TRBV29-1
j_gene: TRBJ2-3
CDR3aa: CSVERGQGGDTQYF

abundance: many
v_gene: TRBV29-1
j_gene: TRBJ2-5
CDR3aa: CSVTEGETQYF

abundance: .
v_gene: TRBV12-3/TRBV12-4
j_gene: TRBJ2-3
CDR3aa: CASSLPGLATYTQYF

abundance: many
v_gene: TRBV7-9
j_gene: TRBJ1-6
CDR3aa: CASSSPGEVHSPLHF

abundance: .
v_gene: TRBV5-1
j_gene: TRBJ2-1
CDR3aa: CASSLAGGEQLF

abundance: .
v_gene: TRBV4-1
j_gene: TRBJ2-7
CDR3aa: CASSQLGGLDEQYF

abundance: many
v_gene: TRBV15
j_gene: TRBJ1-2
CDR3aa: CATSRVGQGQATNYGYTF

abundance: .
v_gene: TRBV29-1
j_gene: TRBJ1-1
CDR3aa: CSARREVNTEAFF

abundance: .
v_gene: TRBV28
j_gene: TRBJ1-2
CDR3aa: CASSLPRGHNNF

abundance: .
v_gene: TRBV4-2
j_gene: TRBJ2-7
CDR3aa: CASSQDPQREGYEQYF

abundance: .
v_gene: TRBV12-3/TRBV12-4
j_gene: TRBJ1-2
CDR3aa: CASSTYTQGTYGYTF

abundance: .
v_gene: TRBV7-2
j_gene: TRBJ2-7
CDR3aa: CASSSPSSTYSYEQYF

abundance: few
v_gene: TRBV19
j_gene: TRBJ1-5
CDR3aa: CASDSEGNNQPQHF

abundance: few
v_gene: TRBV29-1
j_gene: TRBJ2-1
CDR3aa: CSAHRDNEQFF

abundance: many
v_gene: TRBV24-1
j_gene: TRBJ2-1
CDR3aa: CATSKGAAHNEQFF

abundance: many
v_gene: TRBV12-3/TRBV12-4
j_gene: TRBJ2-2
CDR3aa: CASSITRNTGELFF

abundance: .
v_gene: TRBV21-1
j_gene: TRBJ2-3
CDR3aa: CASSKVGPRDTITDTQYF

abundance: few
v_gene: TRBV6-6
j_gene: TRBJ1-4
CDR3aa: CASSYEALQHEKLFF

abundance: few
v_gene: TRBV20-1
j_gene: TRBJ2-5
CDR3aa: CSARDPLAGGETQYF

abundance: many
v_gene: TRBV20-1
j_gene: TRBJ2-7
CDR3aa: CSAWPGQGTYEQYF

abundance: .
v_gene: TRBV20-1
j_gene: TRBJ1-4
CDR3aa: CSARDQQGYPEKLFF

abundance: .
v_gene: TRBV20-1
j_gene: TRBJ2-1
CDR3aa: CSASGRGNEQFF

abundance: .
v_gene: TRBV4-2
j_gene: TRBJ2-5
CDR3aa: CASSQGTMRETQYF

abundance: few
v_gene: TRBV5-6
j_gene: TRBJ1-1
CDR3aa: CASSLVDEAFF

abundance: many
v_gene: TRBV21-1
j_gene: TRBJ1-4
CDR3aa: CASSPRRPEKLFF

abundance: few
v_gene: TRBV20-1
j_gene: TRBJ1-1
CDR3aa: CSARPTGGYTEAFF

abundance: .
v_gene: TRBV29-1
j_gene: TRBJ2-1
CDR3aa: CSVDKGGHNEQFF

abundance: many
v_gene: TRBV5-1
j_gene: TRBJ2-7
CDR3aa: CASSVTSGSYEQYF

abundance: .
v_gene: TRBV5-1
j_gene: TRBJ2-1
CDR3aa: CASSLGILSTRDEQFF

abundance: few
v_gene: TRBV5-4
j_gene: TRBJ2-4
CDR3aa: CASSITSGRALGNIQYF

abundance: few
v_gene: TRBV13
j_gene: TRBJ2-7
CDR3aa: CASSLGRGHYEQYF

abundance: few
v_gene: TRBV10-3
j_gene: TRBJ2-7
CDR3aa: CAIMGGSYEQYF

abundance: .
v_gene: TRBV6-2/TRBV6-3
j_gene: TRBJ2-7
CDR3aa: CASSGPPTGTRGYEQYF

abundance: .
v_gene: TRBV7-2
j_gene: TRBJ1-5
CDR3aa: CASSPPGTSNQPQHF

abundance: many
v_gene: TRBV7-2
j_gene: TRBJ2-3
CDR3aa: CASSRRPGTSGRAGTDTQYF

abundance: many
v_gene: TRBV29-1
j_gene: TRBJ1-1
CDR3aa: CSGLTGETPEAFF

abundance: .
v_gene: TRBV7-3
j_gene: TRBJ2-6
CDR3aa: CASSLSGTGGTGANVLTF

abundance: many
v_gene: TRBV30
j_gene: TRBJ1-1
CDR3aa: CAWSAHWGGTEAFF

abundance: .
v_gene: TRBV5-1
j_gene: TRBJ2-1
CDR3aa: CASSGQSGYNEQFF

abundance: .
v_gene: TRBV5-4
j_gene: TRBJ2-2
CDR3aa: CASSPWTGKNTGELFF